One sample yielded the 25 T cell receptor beta chains listed below, sequenced in a study of shared clonotypes between healthy human individuals. Only in-frame clones appear in the TCRdb table, and some are missing; sequencing was by immunoSEQ multiplex PCR. The sample shows approximately 980,000 clones, 76% of them seen only once. Sequencing was carried out using memory CD4+ T cells sorted from blood. Noted subset: CD45RA-negative fraction. The receptors shown here come from a man aged 18 to 35 in good health.

In DNA form, the CDR3 reads TGTGCCAGTCTCCTCGGGGCCAAATTTGGTATGAACACTGAAGCTTTCTTT. Protein sequence: CASLLGAKFGMNTEAFF. This chain links TRBV28 with TRBJ1-1, with D tentatively TRBD1 (5 bases). Germline loops: CDR1 MDHEN, CDR2 SYDVKM. This CDR3 comprises 17 residues. V lost 9 bases, J lost 0 bases, and 23 bases lay in between.

The V call is TRBV10-3, the J call TRBJ2-3; 9 positions agree with TRBD1. This CDR3 comprises 16 residues. Trimming took 3 bases from V and 3 from J; bases not matched to a gene: 7. The germline gives CDR1 ENHRY, CDR2 SYGVKD. The CDR3 DNA reads as TGTGCCATCAGTGAACCCGGGACAGGGATAACAGATACGCAGTATTTT. It yields the protein CAISEPGTGITDTQYF.

The gene calls are TRBV5-4 and TRBJ1-1; 7 nucleotides agree with TRBD1. This CDR3 comprises 14 residues. Unmatched junction bases numbered 8, after V lost 5 bases and J lost 4 bases. Germline CDR1 SGHNT, CDR2 YYREEE (reference sequence). The CDR3 nucleotides read TGTGCCAGCAGTCCACAGGGGAAGGGCACTGAAGCTTTCTTT. Translation gives CASSPQGKGTEAFF.

In this sample, this clone turned up once. This chain uses TRBV5-1 with TRBJ2-5; 8 bases agree with TRBD1. The trim removed 2 bases at V and 2 bases at J, leaving 5 bases unmatched. The CDR3 sequence is 15 residues long. Germline V gene data show CDR1 as SGHRS and CDR2 as YFSETQ. CDR3 in amino acids: CASSLQDRAQETQYF. The CDR3 DNA reads TGCGCCAGCAGCTTACAGGACAGGGCTCAAGAGACCCAGTACTTC.

As concerns this clone: Additional DNA sequences in this sample encode the identical CDR3. The chain employs TRBV5-1 and TRBJ2-1; 7 bases match TRBD2. The J segment lost 5 bases and the V segment lost 0 bases, leaving 5 bases of the junction unmatched. CDR3 length: 15 residues. Looked up from germline, CDR1 is SGHRS and CDR2 is YFSETQ. The CDR3 protein is CASSLGGGPHNEQFF. As DNA, the CDR3 is TGCGCCAGCAGCTTGGGGGGAGGGCCCCACAATGAGCAGTTCTTC.

This chain uses TRBV4-2 with TRBJ2-7; 12 bases line up with TRBD2. Trimming at V came to 1 base and at J to 0 bases, leaving 4 bases not matched to a gene. This CDR3 is built from 17 residues. Germline CDR1 is LGHNA and CDR2 is YNFKEQ. CDR3 DNA sequence: TGTGCCAGCAGCCAAGTACTAGCGGGGGGCCTCTCCTACGAGCAGTACTTC. This gives the protein CASSQVLAGGLSYEQYF.

This chain joins TRBV7-2 and TRBJ2-7; 11 positions match TRBD2. V was clipped by 2 bases and J by 0 bases; unmatched bases: 9. Germline loops: CDR1 SGHTA, CDR2 FQGNSA. The CDR3 loop spans 18 amino acids. CDR3 sequence reads: CASSLFLPSGGSSYEQYF. Here the CDR3 DNA reads TGTGCCAGCAGCTTATTCTTGCCTAGCGGGGGGAGCTCCTACGAGCAGTACTTC.

This clone has at least ten counts. This chain uses TRBV27 with TRBJ2-5; 9 bases map to TRBD1. The CDR3 contains 13 residues. V lost 3 bases, J lost 4 bases, and 0 bases stayed unmatched. From germline, CDR1 is MNHEY and CDR2 SMNVEV (reference sequence). CDR3 sequence (DNA): TGTGCCAGCAGTTTGGGACAGGGAGAGACCCAGTACTTC. Translation: CASSLGQGETQYF.

CDR3 DNA: TGTGCCACCCAAATCACAGACAGGGTTGATGGCTACACCTTC. Amino acids: CATQITDRVDGYTF. V and J are TRBV10-3 and TRBJ1-2, with 7 positions matching TRBD1. Trimming removed 10 bases from V and 6 bases from J; junction bases left unmatched: 14. The CDR3 has 14 residues. Germline CDR1 and CDR2: ENHRY and SYGVKD.

The chain is built from TRBV4-1 and TRBJ2-3; maybe TRBD1 (6 bases). Germline CDR1 is MGHRA and CDR2 is YSYEKL. There are 15 residues in the CDR3. The germline V and J ends were trimmed by 4 bases and 0 bases, with 11 bases remaining between them. This CDR3 reads CASSLVGASTDTQYF. The CDR3 DNA is TGCGCCAGCAGCCTTGTGGGGGCCAGCACAGATACGCAGTATTTT.

This chain uses TRBV4-3 with TRBJ2-1; D not certain. Germline V CDR1 and CDR2: LGHNA, YSLEER. This CDR3 spans 13 amino acids. Trimming cost V 3 bases and J 9 bases, with 12 bases left between them. CDR3 nucleotide sequence: TGCGCCAGCAGCCAGAACCTTGGCAGTGAGCAGTTCTTC. It translates to CASSQNLGSEQFF.

The chain couples TRBV27 to TRBJ2-7; TRBD2 matches 8 bases. CDR3 length: 14 residues. The germline gives CDR1 MNHEY, CDR2 SMNVEV (reference sequence). V lost 4 bases to trimming and J lost 5 bases; unmatched junction nucleotides: 7. The CDR3 DNA sequence: TGTGCCAGCAGTTCCACCGGGACTAGGGACGAGCAGTACTTC. This encodes CASSSTGTRDEQYF.

This sequence joins TRBV5-1 and TRBJ1-1; possible D gene TRBD1, 6 bases. Germline lookup yields CDR1 SGHRS and CDR2 YFSETQ. The CDR3 length is 16 residues. V was trimmed by 4 bases and J by 1 base, leaving 17 bases between them. The DNA of the CDR3 is TGCGCCAGCAGCCTGTCACAGGGTGAGGGGAACACTGAAGCTTTCTTT. This gives the protein CASSLSQGEGNTEAFF.

The chain combines TRBV30 with TRBJ1-1, with D perhaps matching TRBD1 (5 bases). Germline loops: CDR1 GTSNPN, CDR2 SVGIG (reference sequence). The V end was cut by 0 bases, the J end by 4 bases, with 15 bases between. The CDR3 has 15 residues. The CDR3 loop is CAWSVQRGVGTEAFF. The CDR3 coding sequence is TGTGCCTGGAGTGTACAAAGGGGTGTCGGCACTGAAGCTTTCTTT. The variable domain in full, completed from reference TRBV30 and TRBJ1-1, reads SQTIHQWPATLVQPVGSPLSLECTVEGTSNPNLYWYRQAAGRGLQLLFYSVGIGQISSEVPQNLSASRPQDRQFILSSKKLLLSDSGFYLCAWSVQRGVGTEAFFGQGTRLTVV.

The chain recombines TRBV5-1 with TRBJ1-4, with TRBD1 matching 8 bases. The CDR3 runs 17 residues. In germline, CDR1 is SGHRS, CDR2 YFSETQ. J gave up 0 bases and V 2 bases, and 6 bases lay outside the gene matches. The CDR3 loop reads CASSLGQGLATNEKLFF. CDR3 nucleotides: TGCGCCAGCAGCTTAGGACAGGGTCTAGCAACTAATGAAAAACTGTTTTTT.

The V gene is TRBV6-1, the J gene TRBJ2-5; D tentatively reads TRBD1 or TRBD2 (5 bases each). The CDR3 is 14 amino acids. V was trimmed by 3 bases and J by 5 bases, leaving 13 bases between them. CDR1 and CDR2 (germline): MNHNS, SASEGT. CDR3 in amino acids: CASSEGTLGETQYF. As DNA, the CDR3 is TGTGCCAGCAGTGAGGGGACCCTTGGGGAGACCCAGTACTTC.

The chain couples TRBV27 to TRBJ1-4; D not resolved. Per germline, CDR1 MNHEY and CDR2 SMNVEV (reference sequence). CDR3 size: 16 residues. The germline V and J ends were trimmed by 4 bases and 0 bases, with 12 bases remaining between them. The CDR3 sequence: CASSSSRITTNEKLFF. CDR3 bases: TGTGCCAGCAGTTCGTCCAGGATCACAACTAATGAAAAACTGTTTTTT.

Here the CDR3 DNA reads TGTGCCAGCAGTGTCGGACTTATTTCTAACTATGGCTACACCTTC. This codes for CASSVGLISNYGYTF. V usage is TRBV2 and J usage is TRBJ1-2; D is unclear. CDR1 SNHLY and CDR2 FYNNEI come from the germline V gene. Trimming left V 4 bases short and J 0 bases short, with 12 bases between. This CDR3 has 15 residues.

The chain is built from TRBV7-9 and TRBJ2-1; no reliable D call. The CDR3 has 14 amino acids. V was clipped by 3 bases and J by 7 bases, with 13 bases between them. Germline CDR1 SEHNR, CDR2 FQNEAQ (reference sequence). DNA of the CDR3: TGTGCCAGCAGCTTTATGGGCGGTGGGAATGAGCAGTTCTTC. Residues: CASSFMGGGNEQFF.

For this clone: At one boundary the junction diverges from the germline segment, which might be a read error. This chain connects TRBV7-7 to TRBJ2-3; possibly TRBD1 or TRBD2 for D (5 bases each). This CDR3 has 15 residues. Germline V gene lookup returns CDR1 SSHAT and CDR2 FNYEAQ (reference sequence). CDR3 residues: CASSPGTGLTDTQYF. CDR3 bases: TGTGCTAGCAGCCCGGGGACGGGGCTCACAGATACGCAGTATTTT. The variable domain in full, completed from reference TRBV7-7 and TRBJ2-3, reads GAGVSQSPRYKVTKRGQDVTLRCDPISSHATLYWYQQALGQGPEFLTYFNYEAQPDKSGLPSDRFSAERPEGSISTLTIQRTEQRDSAMYRCASSPGTGLTDTQYFGPGTRLTVL.

This clone has just a few counts. The chain is built from TRBV5-4 and TRBJ2-1; D uncertain. The CDR3 length is 12 residues. Germline assignment: CDR1 SGHNT and CDR2 YYREEE (reference sequence). The V end lost 1 base, the J end lost 7 bases, and 6 bases lay between the germline ends. The CDR3 sequence: CASSLRPNEQFF. CDR3 nucleotides: TGTGCCAGCAGCTTGAGGCCTAATGAGCAGTTCTTC.

This chain links TRBV7-9 with TRBJ2-7; D not certain. Deletions cut 5 bases from V and 2 bases from J, with 13 bases between. CDR1 and CDR2 from the germline V gene are SEHNR and FQNEAQ (reference sequence). This CDR3 comprises 14 residues. In nucleotides, the CDR3 is TGTGCCAGCAGCCAAGGGAATACCCCCTACGAGCAGTACTTC. This codes for CASSQGNTPYEQYF.

The chain couples TRBV18 to TRBJ2-7; 7 bases map to TRBD2. Germline-derived CDR1 and CDR2 are KGHSH and LQKENI. The CDR3 loop spans 15 amino acids. Germline trimming cut 2 bases from V and 0 bases from J; bases unmatched to any gene: 4. The CDR3, as DNA: TGTGCCAGCTCACCAGCTAGCGGAATCTCCTACGAGCAGTACTTC. Its protein is CASSPASGISYEQYF.

A note on this clone: This same CDR3 is encoded by further DNA sequences in the sample. The chain uses TRBV2 and TRBJ1-5, with TRBD1 identical over 11 bases. V lost 6 bases and J lost 4; bases outside the gene matches: 5. This CDR3 spans 15 amino acids. Germline assignment: CDR1 SNHLY and CDR2 FYNNEI. The CDR3 DNA sequence: TGTGCCAGCAGGGCCGGGACAGGGGGGAATCAGCCCCAGCATTTT. This codes for CASRAGTGGNQPQHF.

This clone was counted ten times or more. This chain connects TRBV5-4 to TRBJ1-2; tentative D call: TRBD1 (5 bases). The V end lost 0 bases, the J end lost 2 bases, and 5 bases lay between the germline ends. Germline CDR1 and CDR2: SGHNT and YYREEE (reference sequence). There are 13 residues in the CDR3. The CDR3 DNA reads TGTGCCAGCAGCTTGGCAGGGAACTATGGCTACACCTTC. It codes for CASSLAGNYGYTF.